This TCR beta chain originates from a study of blood T cell repertoires in COVID-19. Study-wide context: The United States, Italy and Spain were the sources of the acute and convalescent COVID-19 samples.

The J segment lost 1 base and the V segment lost 4 bases, leaving 4 bases of the junction unmatched. The CDR3 totals 15 residues. Germline values: CDR1 MNHEY, CDR2 SVGAGI. Authors' methods: Amplification of reference gene primers provided the estimated nucleated cell counts. The protocol was immunoSEQ multiplex PCR, while the TCRdb copy is restricted to in-frame clones and leaves out a portion. The DNA was the basis for D and trimming; V, J and clone size are from that table. Here the sample spans 25,000 to 35,000 clones, approximately 90% being singletons. The receptor comes from a human donor in a cohort sampled during active COVID-19. The V call is TRBV6-5, the J call TRBJ1-3; 7 nucleotides agree with TRBD1. The sample consisted of peripheral blood. The DNA of the CDR3 is TGTGCCAGCAGTTCAAAACAGGGGTCTGGAAACACCATATATTTT. Encoded protein: CASSSKQGSGNTIYF.